The 7 T cell receptor beta chains below all came from one sample that was sequenced in a study of cytotoxic CD8 clonotypes in ibrutinib-treated CLL. Clones were sequenced by immunoSEQ multiplex PCR, and TCRdb holds only the in-frame ones, with some missing. The sample consists of approximately 120,000 clones, about 85% of them appearing once. The sample here was PBMCs, taken after 24 months of ibrutinib treatment. The receptors were sampled from a human donor with chronic lymphocytic leukemia.

Regarding this clone: Within the sample, other DNA sequences also encode this same CDR3. The chain employs TRBV4-1 and TRBJ2-1; D not resolved. From germline, CDR1 is MGHRA and CDR2 YSYEKL. The CDR3 contains 15 residues. The V end lost 0 bases, the J end lost 7 bases, and 13 bases lay between the germline ends. CDR3 sequence: CASSQDRTGGNEQFF. DNA for the CDR3: TGCGCCAGCAGCCAAGACCGGACGGGTGGAAATGAGCAGTTCTTC.

By share, this clone counts as medium-sized (0.01 to 0.1%). The chain joins TRBV4-2 to TRBJ2-7, with 7 bases that match TRBD2. The CDR3 extends over 16 amino acids. The germline V gene encodes CDR1 LGHNA and CDR2 YNFKEQ. Trimming cost V 0 bases and J 0 bases; bases outside gene matches: 5. CDR3 sequence reads: CASSQEQAGSSYEQYF. The CDR3 coding sequence is TGTGCCAGCAGCCAAGAGCAAGCGGGGAGCTCCTACGAGCAGTACTTC.

The rearrangement joins TRBV21-1 to TRBJ1-1; TRBD1 was called by the table and not checked on the DNA. TRBV21-1 is classified as a pseudogene. The CDR3 is 14 residues long. CDR3 protein: CASSMTERGTEAFF. DNA for the CDR3: TGTGCCAGCAGCATGACAGAACGTGGCACTGAAGCTTTCTTT.

The chain joins TRBV27 to TRBJ2-3, with 12 bases identical to TRBD2. Germline V CDR1 and CDR2: MNHEY, SMNVEV (reference sequence). The ends lost 6 bases at V and 2 bases at J; junction bases unmatched: 3. The CDR3 totals 15 residues. The CDR3 nucleotides are TGTGCCAGCAGCAGGACTAGCGGGGTCACAGATACGCAGTATTTT. The encoded protein is CASSRTSGVTDTQYF.

The chain carries TRBV10-3 and TRBJ2-5; D assignment may be TRBD1 or TRBD2 (6 bases each). V lost 10 bases and J 2 bases, leaving 17 bases between the germline ends. CDR1 and CDR2 (germline): ENHRY, SYGVKD. CDR3 length equals 14 residues. CDR3 nucleotide sequence: TGTGCCACCAACCCCGGGGGCAATCAAGAGACCCAGTACTTC. Its translation is CATNPGGNQETQYF.

This clone is a singleton in its sample. The V call is TRBV5-4, the J call TRBJ1-4, with 8 bases identical to TRBD1. Germline lookup yields CDR1 SGHNT and CDR2 YYREEE (reference sequence). CDR3 length: 14 residues. The V gene end was trimmed by 4 bases and the J gene end by 8 bases; junction bases not matched to a gene: 7. CDR3 in amino acids: CASSPGQGREKLFF. The CDR3 DNA sequence: TGTGCCAGCAGCCCCGGACAGGGACGGGAAAAACTGTTTTTT.

V is TRBV29-1 and J is TRBJ2-1; D is ambiguous. Trimming shortened V by 5 bases and J by 8 bases, and 13 bases separated the two germline ends. This CDR3 spans 12 amino acids. Germline V gives CDR1 SQVTM, CDR2 ANQGSEA. The CDR3 loop is CSVIPMNHEQFF. The CDR3 nucleotides are TGCAGCGTTATCCCGATGAATCATGAGCAGTTCTTC.